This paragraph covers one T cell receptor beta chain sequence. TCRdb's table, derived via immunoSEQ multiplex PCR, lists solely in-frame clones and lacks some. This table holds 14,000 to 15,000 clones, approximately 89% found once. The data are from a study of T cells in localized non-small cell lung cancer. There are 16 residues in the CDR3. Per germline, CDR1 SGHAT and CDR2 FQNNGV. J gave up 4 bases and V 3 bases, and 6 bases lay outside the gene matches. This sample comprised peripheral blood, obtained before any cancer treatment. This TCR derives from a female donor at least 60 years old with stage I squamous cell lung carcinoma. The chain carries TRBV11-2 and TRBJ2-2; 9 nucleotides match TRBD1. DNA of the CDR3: TGTGCCAGCAGCTTCGACAGGGGGGCCTTCACCGGGGAGCTGTTTTTT. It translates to CASSFDRGAFTGELFF.